One and the same sample provided the 17 T cell receptor beta chains below, sequenced in a study of patients and donors after allogeneic stem cell transplantation. One entry per CDR3 protein, called by TCRdb with MiXCR from the RT-PCR reads. This table has over 400,000 distinct CDR3 sequences, more than 15% appearing once. The material sequenced was blood, either unsorted or a sorted T cell fraction (not recorded which). Receptors originate from a human donor who was either an allogeneic HSCT recipient or a stem cell or donor lymphocyte infusion donor (not recorded which). It is not recorded whose cells these are; they may come from a transplant donor.

The chain recombines TRBV7-9 with TRBJ2-7; D gene unclear. V lost 6 bases to trimming and J lost 2 bases, with 5 bases between them. The CDR3 spans 11 residues. Germline V gives CDR1 SEHNR, CDR2 FQNEAQ (reference sequence). The CDR3 reads CASRKTYEQYF. The CDR3 bases are TGTGCCAGCAGGAAGACCTACGAGCAGTACTTC.

V and J are TRBV6-5 and TRBJ2-3; maybe TRBD1 (6 bases). The CDR3 is 14 residues long. With 2 bases removed from V and 6 bases from J, the gap between germline ends came to 12 bases. Germline values: CDR1 MNHEY, CDR2 SVGAGI. The CDR3 reads CASSYRRRGDTQYF. CDR3 coding DNA: TGTGCCAGCAGTTACCGGAGAAGGGGGGATACGCAGTATTTT.

The rearrangement links TRBV24-1 to TRBJ2-1; 11 nucleotides match TRBD2. The CDR3 loop spans 16 amino acids. V dropped 3 bases and J dropped 3; count of bases not matched to a gene: 3. In germline, CDR1 is KGHDR, CDR2 SFDVKD. CDR3 DNA: TGTGCCACCAGTGATCTTACTAGCGGGGGCTACAATGAGCAGTTCTTC. Amino acid sequence: CATSDLTSGGYNEQFF.

This clonotype was recorded a few times. The chain carries TRBV5-1 and TRBJ1-2; 8 bases match TRBD1. CDR3 size: 14 residues. The germline CDR1 and CDR2 sequences are SGHRS and YFSETQ. The J segment lost 7 bases and the V segment lost 0 bases, leaving 5 bases of the junction unmatched. The CDR3 loop reads CASSLGEDRAGYTF. CDR3 nucleotides: TGCGCCAGCAGCTTGGGGGAGGACAGGGCTGGCTACACCTTC.

This clonotype was observed a few times. The chain has TRBV4-3 and TRBJ1-6; no definite D call. The CDR3 runs to 17 residues. Germline CDR1 is LGHNA and CDR2 is YSLEER. Deletions cut 0 bases from V and 7 bases from J, with 16 bases between. The CDR3 here is CASSQDHTGFRNSPLHF. The CDR3 DNA reads as TGCGCCAGCAGCCAAGATCATACGGGATTCCGGAATTCACCCCTCCACTTT.

This clonotype was counted only a few times. The chain employs TRBV20-1 and TRBJ2-3; 8 bases map to TRBD2. Germline CDR1 and CDR2: DFQATT and SNEGSKA (reference sequence). Trimming took 6 bases from V and 4 from J; bases not matched to a gene: 9. This CDR3 contains 14 residues. Here the CDR3 DNA reads TGCAGTGCCTTTGTCCGGGAGGGACCAGATACGCAGTATTTT. This sequence encodes CSAFVREGPDTQYF.

This clonotype was counted between two and nine times. This rearrangement joins TRBV12-5 to TRBJ2-1, with D possibly being TRBD2 (5 bases). CDR1 and CDR2 from the germline V gene are LGHNT and FRNRAP. This CDR3 is built from 14 residues. V was shortened by 5 bases and J by 4 bases, with 12 bases between the two germline ends. Written as DNA, the CDR3 is TGTGCTAGTGGTCCAAACCGGGGTTACAATGAGCAGTTCTTC. It translates to CASGPNRGYNEQFF.

The rearrangement uses TRBV20-1 and TRBJ2-7; 7 bases are a match to TRBD1. Germline V gene sequence: CDR1 DFQATT, CDR2 SNEGSKA (reference sequence). With V trimmed by 6 bases and J by 2 bases, 4 bases remained unmatched. The CDR3 sequence is 12 residues long. The CDR3 is CSAWDSAYEQYF. The CDR3, as DNA: TGCAGTGCGTGGGACAGCGCCTACGAGCAGTACTTC.

This clonotype was observed a handful of times. The V and J genes are TRBV28 and TRBJ2-7; 8 nucleotides agree with TRBD1. The CDR3 contains 12 residues. Germline assignment: CDR1 MDHEN and CDR2 SYDVKM. V trimming: 10 bases; J trimming: 9 bases; junction bases outside the gene matches: 11. This CDR3 is CATQGFGQGQYF. CDR3 DNA: TGTGCCACCCAGGGGTTTGGACAGGGGCAGTACTTC.

This clonotype was observed a few times. The chain is built from TRBV18 and TRBJ2-1; D may match TRBD1 or TRBD2 (5 bases each). Germline lookup yields CDR1 KGHSH and CDR2 LQKENI. This CDR3 is built from 12 residues. V dropped 4 bases and J dropped 10 bases, with 11 bases sitting between them. This CDR3 reads CASSRVGVEQFF. The CDR3 DNA follows: TGTGCCAGCTCACGGGTGGGGGTCGAGCAGTTCTTC.

This clonotype appeared a few times. The V gene is TRBV4-3, the J gene TRBJ1-1; D is uncertain. The V end lost 0 bases, the J end lost 0 bases, and 14 bases lay between the germline ends. Looked up from germline, CDR1 is LGHNA and CDR2 is YSLEER. CDR3 size: 17 residues. The CDR3 protein is CASSQDLAVGLNTEAFF. The CDR3 DNA sequence: TGCGCCAGCAGCCAAGATCTCGCTGTGGGGTTGAACACTGAAGCTTTCTTT.

This clonotype turned up a few times. This chain joins TRBV5-1 and TRBJ1-1; 10 bases are a match to TRBD1. Trimming took 6 bases from V and 8 from J; bases not matched to a gene: 10. The CDR3 covers 14 residues. CDR1 is SGHRS and CDR2 is YFSETQ in the germline V gene. The CDR3 nucleotides read TGCGCCAGCAAAGCAGATAGGGGACAGGGGGAAGCTTTCTTT. It codes for CASKADRGQGEAFF.

This clonotype came up a few times. The chain carries TRBV14 and TRBJ1-4; maybe TRBD1 (5 bases). V was pared by 1 base and J by 5 bases, with 14 bases between. This CDR3 comprises 16 residues. CDR1 and CDR2 from the germline V gene are SGHDN and FVKESK. The CDR3: CASSQGLGVRNEKLFF. DNA of the CDR3: TGTGCCAGCAGCCAAGGGTTGGGGGTTCGGAATGAAAAACTGTTTTTT.

The chain links TRBV7-7 to TRBJ2-7, with D possibly being TRBD1 (6 bases). This CDR3 is built from 16 residues. Trimming shortened V by 5 bases and J by 2 bases, and 19 bases separated the two germline ends. Germline CDR1 is SSHAT and CDR2 is FNYEAQ (reference sequence). The CDR3 sequence is CASSPTIGTPAYEQYF. CDR3 DNA: TGTGCCAGCAGCCCTACAATCGGGACACCCGCCTACGAGCAGTACTTC.

This clonotype turned up a few times. The chain joins TRBV5-5 to TRBJ1-2; unclear D gene. The CDR3 has 14 amino acids. Germline CDR1 reads SGHKS; CDR2 reads YYEKEE (reference sequence). V shed 0 bases and J shed 2 bases, with 8 bases lying between them. CDR3 region: CASSLASANYGYTF. The CDR3 DNA follows: TGTGCCAGCAGCTTGGCCTCGGCGAACTATGGCTACACCTTC.

This clonotype has more than one count but fewer than ten. The rearrangement uses TRBV14 and TRBJ1-1; D perhaps matches TRBD1 (5 bases). CDR1 and CDR2 from the germline V gene are SGHDN and FVKESK. V was cut by 5 bases and J by 0 bases, with 10 bases left in between. CDR3 length equals 14 residues. The DNA for the CDR3 is TGTGCCAGCAGCGCGGGACGGTTGAACACTGAAGCTTTCTTT. It translates to CASSAGRLNTEAFF.

The V call is TRBV14, the J call TRBJ2-5; D gene uncertain. In germline, CDR1 is SGHDN, CDR2 FVKESK. The CDR3 totals 12 residues. The ends were cut back, 0 bases at V and 8 bases at J, with 7 bases in the middle. The chain's CDR3 is CASSQDKDTQYF. CDR3 DNA sequence: TGTGCCAGCAGCCAAGATAAGGACACCCAGTACTTC.